The T cell receptor (beta chain) described here comes from a study of cytomegalovirus exposure and HLA in healthy donors (dated by TCRdb to about 2017). For context, the study as a whole: An earlier analysis of approximately 550 of the donors reported approximately 290 Gb of sequence data and 117 million unique TCR beta sequences from about 200 million T cells. Approximately 300 gigabases of sequencing data and tens of millions of unique TCR sequences were included in an early release covering around 600 HLA-typed donors. Of the 300 to 400 genotyped donors, about 84% fell in the genetic ancestry cluster associated with self-reported Caucasian donors. The study was designed to test whether signatures of past pathogen exposure could be identified by cataloging public T cell receptors. Using immunosequencing, the study profiled T cell repertoires from around 680 subjects and related those repertoires to cytomegalovirus serostatus. Besides the first cohort of about 730 subjects, a separate validation cohort made up of roughly 130 different subjects was used. To predict cytomegalovirus infection status, the study brought together high-throughput TCR immunosequencing, statistical association of individual TCRs with disease status, and machine learning. In a later analysis, previously published TCR beta repertoires from about 640 donors were re-analyzed and high-resolution HLA genotyping was added so that TCR occurrence patterns could be studied. In the later analysis, no new phenotypic data were used to find candidate immune exposures; instead, reliance was placed on TCR beta sequences and their occurrence across donors. In an earlier analysis of around 540 of the donors, high-throughput TCR beta sequencing was used to judge whether each TCR beta V gene segment behaved as functional or pseudogenic. Donor age, sex, ethnicity and CMV serostatus were compiled alongside the repertoire data. A later genetic analysis used genome-wide SNP genotypes for about 60% of the roughly 700 donors, treating that subset as a discovery cohort. All discovery cohort repertoires had been generated on a single sequencing platform. HLA typing included class I and class II loci at four-digit resolution. The number of typed donors differed by locus: about 629-630 for A, B, C, DRB1 and DQB1; 500 to 550 for DQA1; 606 for DPA1; and roughly 470 for DPB1. Four or five DR-DQ haplotypes were handled as single units for association and clustering because linkage in the cohort was strong. Across approximately 420 genotyped donors of the cohort, an average of about 240,000 unique TCR beta nucleotide sequences per donor were sequenced, and 15% to 20% of those sequences were non-productive. What the authors observed across the whole study: In the study, about 150 TCR beta chains were listed as associated with cytomegalovirus. In an earlier analysis of about 550 of the donors, most TCR beta V segments were observed in productive rearrangements about 87% or about 30% of the time, broadly matching IMGT annotations. Because the 87-base-pair reads could not distinguish some IMGT-functional V segments, including TRBV6-2 and TRBV6-3, those segments were excluded. Because some donors lacked HLA typing at each locus, the association tests relied only on the typed subset. The sequencing pipeline was judged likely to have produced a cluster of highly shared sequence variants as a technical artifact. A later genetic analysis reported fewer N-insertions in productive TCRs among donors in an Asian-associated ancestry cluster than the approximately 700-donor mean. V-gene and J-gene trimming of TCR beta chains was associated with a missense DCLRE1C variant in a later genetic analysis, and the association was replicated in an independent cohort. Presence/absence analyses assumed roughly uniform sequencing depth across donors, an assumption that may not hold. Three of the identified cytomegalovirus-associated TCR beta chains were confirmed in vitro to be specific for cytomegalovirus antigens. Compared with equally common non-associated chains, HLA-associated TCR beta chains in a later analysis were more clonally expanded and had lower generation probabilities. Linkage disequilibrium might explain the correlated functional status among segregating V segments, but an unknown experimental factor could not be excluded. Assigning TCR associations to individual alleles was difficult when HLA alleles, especially DR and DQ, strongly co-occurred. Specific HLA alleles were associated with 16,951 TCR beta sequences at a false discovery rate of 0.05 in a later analysis. The authors suggested that the approach could potentially be generalized to other disease states and immunological phenotypes. In both the original and validation cohorts, the classifier was reported to diagnose cytomegalovirus status with high specificity and sensitivity. A further reported finding was that TCR beta sequences accurately predicted the HLA-A and HLA-B alleles for most subjects in the first cohort. In a later analysis, the rate of TCR association differed among HLA loci, with DRB1 alleles having the most associated TCRs and HLA-C alleles having the fewest. Most CMV-associated TCR beta chains appeared to be HLA-restricted in a later analysis, and the HLA associations seemed to be driven largely by CMV exposure. Most TCR sequences were observed very rarely across donors, whereas some public TCRs were present in many individuals. Several of the top co-occurrence clusters appeared to be linked to parvovirus B19, influenza, CMV and Epstein-Barr virus, according to a later analysis. The only immune exposure information available for the cohort was CMV serostatus. Only TCR beta chains were sequenced in this cohort, and the absence of alpha or paired-chain data limited detectable features. Because counts were too low, 15 to 20 rarely observed V segments, including chromosome 9 orphons, were excluded from the earlier analysis of 587 of the donors.

In total, about 650 healthy bone marrow donors made up the cohort. At the time of sampling, all cohort members were nominally healthy, though unrecorded immune exposures were likely present. The donor was CMV seropositive and was included in the group of approximately 310 seropositive cohort members. Each donor provided a peripheral blood sample, and peripheral blood mononuclear cells were used for TCR beta sequencing. The Qiagen DNeasy Blood Extraction Kit was used to extract genomic DNA from the blood cell samples. The CDR3 runs 15 amino acids, cysteine and phenylalanine included. Only the CDR3 DNA stays, 45 bases, in frame from base 1. CDR1 and CDR2 (SGHVS, FNYEAQ) derive from the germline V gene. Between the V and J ends, shortened by 1 base and 1 base respectively, the junction contains 7 bases. The library was produced with the immunoSEQ multiplex PCR assay. For the multiplex PCR, a mixture combining 60 forward primers for TCR Vbeta segments and 13 reverse primers for TCR Jbeta segments was used. Amplification of the CDR3 region of rearranged TCR beta genes was performed with a multiplex PCR assay on genomic DNA. Amplified TCR beta libraries were sequenced as 87-base-pair reads on the Illumina HiSeq System. In the paper's pipeline: A later analysis tallied roughly 78 million unique TCR beta chains across the 666 repertoires, and about 10 million of those chains were shared by two or more donors. Raw reads were error-corrected and collapsed into unique sequences with a nearest-neighbor algorithm that merged closely related sequences to remove PCR and sequencing errors. V, D and J gene segments were assigned by aligning CDR3 sequences to IMGT reference sequences. For a sequence to be retained, a match of at least six nucleotides to both a V gene segment and a J gene segment was required. Rearrangements were classified as productive when the CDR3 lacked stop codons and remained in frame with V and J, and all other rearrangements were classified as non-productive. Following IMGT convention, CDR3 was defined as the stretch from the second conserved V-encoded cysteine up to the conserved J-encoded phenylalanine. In an earlier analysis of around 640 of the donors, sequences lacking an unambiguous match to a single V gene segment were excluded. An earlier analysis of some 610 of the donors called V segments functional above 56.7% productive rearrangements and segregating when the between-donor standard deviation exceeded 5%. A statistical classification framework was built to diagnose cytomegalovirus status from the catalog of TCR beta chain sequences. In a later analysis, V and J genes were assigned by comparing TCR nucleotide sequences against IMGT/GENE-DB human TR gene sequences. A later analysis assigned CDR3 sequences and most-parsimonious VDJ recombination scenarios with the TCRdist pipeline. In a later analysis, every TCR beta chain was defined by the combination of its CDR3 amino acid sequence and its V-gene family, and reads without a unique V-gene family were dropped. In a later analysis, around 600 highly shared, low-generation-probability nucleotide sequences were removed to address suspected cross-contamination and a sequencing artifact. In a later analysis, a clonal expansion index was calculated for each public chain from normalized within-repertoire ranks of inferred template counts. In a later analysis, generation probabilities were computed using a VDJ recombination model fitted to out-of-frame rearrangements, and the results were checked against IGoR. In a later analysis, hypergeometric tests were used to score TCR-TCR, TCR-HLA and TCR-CMV co-occurrence, with a repertoire-size bias correction applied to TCR pairs. In a later analysis, false discovery rates were estimated by permuting HLA or CMV assignments 20 times. In a later analysis, co-occurring TCRs were grouped using DBSCAN, with TCRdist sequence similarity added in when clustering inside HLA-allele-positive subsets. Repertoires with fewer than 30,000 or more than 120,000 public chains, plus five repertoires with anomalous nucleotide sharing, were excluded from co-occurrence clustering. Sourced from immuneACCESS, this table was stored by TCRdb with only in-frame sequences that have V and J called. A share of the clones is absent; for the studies checked, an unresolved V gene accounts for under half, and the remainder has no known explanation. Clone size and V and J calls were adopted from that table, with D and trimming inferred from the DNA. This sample gives 30,000 to 40,000 clones in total; 60% to 80% of them show up just once. The biggest ten clones account for roughly 8% of the sample.

Comments on this clone: Its specific antigen is unknown. No base quality values were provided; no much bigger clone lies one nucleotide off.

Material for sequencing was PBMCs. This receptor was identified in a woman under 40 in good health and CMV-seropositive. The sequence links TRBV7-6 to TRBJ2-2; confidence is insufficient to name the D gene. CDR3 sequence: CASSLGLVNTGELFF. The DNA sequence reads TGTGCCAGCAGCTTAGGTCTTGTGAACACCGGGGAGCTGTTTTTT. When the CDR3 is completed using the reference TRBV7-6 and TRBJ2-2 genes on either side, the full variable domain is GAGVSQSPRYKVTKRGQDVALRCDPISGHVSLYWYRQALGQGPEFLTYFNYEAQQDKSGLPNDRFSAERPEGSISTLTIQRTEQRDSAMYRCASSLGLVNTGELFFGEGSRLTVL.